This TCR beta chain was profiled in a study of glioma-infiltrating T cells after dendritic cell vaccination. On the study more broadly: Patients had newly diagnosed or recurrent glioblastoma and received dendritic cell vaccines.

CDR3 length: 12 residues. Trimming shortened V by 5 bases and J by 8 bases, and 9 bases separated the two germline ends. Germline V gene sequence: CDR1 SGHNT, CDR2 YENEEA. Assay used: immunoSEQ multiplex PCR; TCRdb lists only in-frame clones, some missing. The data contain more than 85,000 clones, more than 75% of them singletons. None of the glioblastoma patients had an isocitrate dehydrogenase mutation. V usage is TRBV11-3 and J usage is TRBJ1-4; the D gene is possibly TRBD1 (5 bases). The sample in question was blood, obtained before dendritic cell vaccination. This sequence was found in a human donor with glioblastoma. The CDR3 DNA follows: TGTGCCAGCAGCCAGGGTGGGGAAAAACTGTTTTTT. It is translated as CASSQGGEKLFF. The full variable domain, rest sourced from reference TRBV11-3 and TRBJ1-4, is EAGVVQSPRYKIIEKKQPVAFWCNPISGHNTLYWYLQNLGQGPELLIRYENEEAVDDSQLPKDRFSAERLKGVDSTLKIQPAELGDSAVYLCASSQGGEKLFFGSGTQLSVL.